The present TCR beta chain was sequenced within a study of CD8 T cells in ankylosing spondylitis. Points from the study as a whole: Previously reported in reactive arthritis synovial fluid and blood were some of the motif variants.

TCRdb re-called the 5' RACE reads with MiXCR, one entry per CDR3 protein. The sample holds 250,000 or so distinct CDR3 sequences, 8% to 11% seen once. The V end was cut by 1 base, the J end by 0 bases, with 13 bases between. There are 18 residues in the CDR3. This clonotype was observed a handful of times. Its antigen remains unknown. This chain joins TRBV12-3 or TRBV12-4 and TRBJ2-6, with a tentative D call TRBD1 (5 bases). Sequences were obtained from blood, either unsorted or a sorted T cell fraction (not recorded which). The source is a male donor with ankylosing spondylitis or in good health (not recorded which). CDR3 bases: TGTGCCAGCAGTTTAGTGGCAGGGCCCCGCTCTGGGGCCAACGTCCTGACTTTC. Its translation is CASSLVAGPRSGANVLTF.